Included here is one T cell receptor beta chain sequence, with context. This clonotype was observed many times. The specificity of this receptor is unknown. Base qualities are not provided; no much larger clone lies one nucleotide away. In the ophthalmopathy patients, disease was moderately to severely active, with a Clinical Activity Score of 3 or more, a NOSPECS grade of 4 or more, and a duration of less than 3 months. The study excluded patients with uncontrolled infections, other autoimmune diseases, pregnancy or lactation. Diagnoses were established on the basis of clinical symptoms, serum thyroxine and TRAb, thyroid ultrasound, and orbital computed tomography. PBMCs were separated from around 9.1 ml of fresh peripheral blood using Ficoll-Paque density gradient centrifugation. Trizol reagent was used to extract total RNA, and RNA quality was then checked on an Agilent 2100 Bioanalyzer. The TCR beta CDR3 regions were amplified from the RNA transcripts. A first-round RT-PCR of the TCR CDR3 used the HTBI primer set with the Qiagen OneStep RT-PCR kit. A second multiplex PCR round built the libraries, followed by size selection and purification. The libraries were sequenced on an Illumina HiSeq2000 using paired-end 100 bp reads. The original methods were these. SOAPnuke was used to process the raw data, removing reads that contained adapters or uncalled bases, had a mean Phred below 15, or lacked an exact match to the constant primer or identifier. High-quality paired reads were merged using COPE v1.2.5, and each unique nucleotide sequence was defined as a clonotype. Clonotypes were aligned to IMGT TRBV, TRBD and TRBJ reference segments using MiTCR v1.1. The analysis was restricted to V-J combinations with a frequency above 0.0001, which together covered about 99% of the repertoires. A TCS score was defined as the ratio between F50 (clonal expansion) and ExV (chaos), using BLOSUM62-based TCRdist between CDR3 peptides within each V-J. Welch's t-statistics and random forest reduced some 510 V-J features to 10 to 15, which were used in a naive Bayes classifier (R e1071). The public reads were quality trimmed at Q25 with fastp and then assembled into clones with MiXCR by TCRdb, keeping productive beta chains. Rows with one shared CDR3 protein collapse into an entry with the most common genes and DNA. In this record, the V and J calls reflect TCRdb's handling and not the investigators' own analysis. The sample contains about 600,000 distinct CDR3 sequences, around 16% of them found a single time. Around 3.5% of the sample is in the top ten clones.

This sample is drawn from a study of T cells in Graves' hyperthyroidism and ophthalmopathy (dated by TCRdb to about 2019). For context, the study as a whole: Peripheral blood was sampled at the time of initial diagnosis, prior to any treatment. In roughly six Graves' hyperthyroidism patients, the study also compared T-cell repertoires from thyroid tissue with T-cell repertoires from blood. The 75 to 100 discovery patients were randomly divided into training and test sets at a 7:3 ratio. Whether ophthalmopathy could be predicted prospectively was tested in an independent validation cohort made up of 18 to 20 hyperthyroidism patients plus 17 patients who later progressed to ophthalmopathy. The paper describes TCR Vbeta CDR3 sequencing of 140 or so peripheral blood samples, made up of 40 to 45 ophthalmopathy patients, approximately 73 hyperthyroidism patients and 17 progressor patients. A discovery cohort of roughly 96 patients, fewer than 50 with Graves' ophthalmopathy and 55 to 60 with stable Graves' hyperthyroidism, was used to find distinguishing TCR V-J signatures. After sampling, hyperthyroidism patients received methimazole starting at 30 mg daily, and ophthalmopathy patients received high-dose intravenous methylprednisolone.

Spanning cysteine to phenylalanine, the CDR3 consists of 15 amino acids. Only CDR3 DNA is held: 45 bases, read in frame from base 1. Per the germline V gene (reference sequence), DFQATT is the CDR1 and SNEGSKA is the CDR2. The V end loses 1 base and the J end loses 4 bases, and a stretch of 17 bases separates them. Overall study outcomes, separate from this receptor: In validation, progression to ophthalmopathy was predicted by the model with 70.59% sensitivity and under 85% specificity, a median of around 5.9 months before onset. Sample size was not statistically predetermined, and blinding of investigators to group allocation was not performed. In cross-validation, a model built on a 13 V-J signature told ophthalmopathy apart from stable hyperthyroidism with 87.88% sensitivity and approximately 84% specificity, and in testing the same model reached 80%/75%. Most expanded thyroid clonotypes (frequency above 0.001) were also detected in blood, a finding suggesting that blood repertoires may reflect thyroid immune responses.

Material for sequencing was blood. The receptor chain draws on TRBV20-1 and TRBJ2-7; D gene: possibly TRBD2, on 5 matching bases. The sequence came from a woman in her thirties or forties with Graves' ophthalmopathy. The DNA sequence is TGCAGTGCTAGAGCTCCGAGGGAGAAGCAATACGAGCAGTACTTC. Translated, this gives CSARAPREKQYEQYF.